A single sample gave rise to the 17 T cell receptor beta chains below, sequenced in a study of blood T cell repertoires in COVID-19. Method: immunoSEQ multiplex PCR; TCRdb's copy keeps in-frame clones and lacks some. Seen here are about 140,000 clones, 75% to 85% observed once, and the top ten hold about 4%. Sequenced sample: peripheral blood. The receptors shown here come from a woman of 80 years or more with acute or convalescent COVID-19.

The chain links TRBV10-1 to TRBJ2-1; D perhaps matches TRBD2 (6 bases). The CDR3 has 17 amino acids. Trimming took off 6 bases at V and 0 bases at J, with 18 bases between the two ends. Germline CDR1 reads WNHNN; CDR2 reads SYGVQD (reference sequence). The CDR3 DNA reads as TGCGCCAGCAGGGAATATGGGGGGACCAGCTCCTACAATGAGCAGTTCTTC. Translating gives CASREYGGTSSYNEQFF.

V usage is TRBV7-9 and J usage is TRBJ1-3; D is perhaps TRBD1 (5 bases). CDR1 and CDR2 from the germline V gene are SEHNR and FQNEAQ (reference sequence). This CDR3 spans 15 amino acids. Trimming took off 9 bases at V and 4 bases at J, with 19 bases between the two ends. The CDR3 DNA is TGTGCCAGTCTAAACGACTGGGACTGGGGAAACACCATATATTTT. Its protein product is CASLNDWDWGNTIYF.

The chain links TRBV10-1 to TRBJ2-1; 7 bases fit TRBD2. The CDR3 covers 14 residues. V lost 4 bases and J lost 1; bases outside the gene matches: 1. Germline V gives CDR1 WNHNN, CDR2 SYGVQD (reference sequence). CDR3 amino acids: CASSASGSYNEQFF. CDR3 bases: TGCGCCAGCAGTGCTAGCGGTTCCTACAATGAGCAGTTCTTC.

The chain has TRBV5-5 and TRBJ2-1; D possibly corresponds to TRBD2 (5 bases). This CDR3 comprises 15 residues. Trimming took 1 base from V and 0 from J, leaving 8 bases between them. Germline assignment: CDR1 SGHKS and CDR2 YYEKEE (reference sequence). The DNA of the CDR3 is TGTGCCAGCAGCTTGATGGGGAGCTCCTACAATGAGCAGTTCTTC. Amino acid sequence: CASSLMGSSYNEQFF.

V and J are TRBV18 and TRBJ1-5; perhaps TRBD1 as D (5 bases). This CDR3 has 18 amino acids. V dropped 6 bases and J dropped 0 bases, with 21 bases sitting between them. CDR1 and CDR2 (germline): KGHSH, LQKENI. CDR3 DNA sequence: TGTGCCAGCTCCGAGGTATTTCCTGACAGTACTAGCAATCAGCCCCAGCATTTT. This sequence encodes CASSEVFPDSTSNQPQHF. Together with reference TRBV18 and TRBJ1-5, the CDR3 gives the full variable domain: NAGVMQNPRHLVRRRGQEARLRCSPMKGHSHVYWYRQLPEEGLKFMVYLQKENIIDESGMPKERFSAEFPKEGPSILRIQQVVRGDSAAYFCASSEVFPDSTSNQPQHFGDGTRLSIL.

The genes are TRBV12-3 or TRBV12-4 and TRBJ1-1; TRBD1 agrees at 7 bases. V gave up 9 bases and J gave up 4 bases; unmatched junction bases: 8. CDR3 size: 13 residues. The CDR3 reads CASSWDRGTEAFF. The CDR3 DNA sequence: TGTGCCAGTTCGTGGGACAGAGGCACTGAAGCTTTCTTT.

The chain has TRBV28 and TRBJ2-7; TRBD2 matches 7 bases. The junction had 7 bases not matched to a gene; V was cut back by 2 bases and J by 6 bases. Germline V CDR1 and CDR2: MDHEN, SYDVKM. The CDR3 contains 14 residues. The CDR3 loop is CASSLAGVDLEQYF. CDR3 DNA sequence: TGTGCCAGCAGTTTAGCGGGGGTTGATCTCGAGCAGTACTTC.

V gene TRBV5-1 combines with J gene TRBJ2-2, with TRBD2 matching over 7 bases. The CDR3 length is 14 residues. Germline loops: CDR1 SGHRS, CDR2 YFSETQ. The V and J ends lost 10 bases and 0 bases, in that order; junction bases with no gene match: 6. The CDR3 region has the DNA TGCGCCTCAGTAGCGGGTACGAACACCGGGGAGCTGTTTTTT. This translates into CASVAGTNTGELFF. The full variable domain, completed using reference TRBV5-1 and TRBJ2-2, is KAGVTQTPRYLIKTRGQQVTLSCSPISGHRSVSWYQQTPGQGLQFLFEYFSETQRNKGNFPGRFSGRQFSNSRSEMNVSTLELGDSALYLCASVAGTNTGELFFGEGSRLTVL.

This chain joins TRBV5-1 and TRBJ2-5; possible D gene TRBD2, 6 bases. Germline V CDR1 and CDR2: SGHRS, YFSETQ. This CDR3 is 13 amino acids long. V was shortened by 2 bases and J by 4 bases, with 9 bases between the two germline ends. This chain's CDR3 is CASSFSGGETQYF. The CDR3 DNA follows: TGCGCCAGCAGCTTTTCCGGGGGAGAGACCCAGTACTTC. The complete variable domain, with remaining parts taken from reference TRBV5-1 and TRBJ2-5, reads KAGVTQTPRYLIKTRGQQVTLSCSPISGHRSVSWYQQTPGQGLQFLFEYFSETQRNKGNFPGRFSGRQFSNSRSEMNVSTLELGDSALYLCASSFSGGETQYFGPGTRLLVL.

This clone was found many times. The chain recombines TRBV7-9 with TRBJ1-1, with 7 bases lining up with TRBD1. V lost 3 bases to trimming and J lost 5 bases; unmatched junction nucleotides: 12. Germline-derived CDR1 and CDR2 are SEHNR and FQNEAQ (reference sequence). The CDR3 is made up of 16 amino acids. The CDR3 loop reads CASSLARGFRGTEAFF. In DNA, the CDR3 is TGTGCCAGCAGCTTGGCCAGGGGGTTTCGGGGGACTGAAGCTTTCTTT.

V usage is TRBV2 and J usage is TRBJ1-2; the match to TRBD1 covers 7 bases. The CDR3 loop spans 13 amino acids. After removal of 4 bases from V and 8 bases from J, the junction contained 7 bases not matched to a gene. Germline-derived CDR1 and CDR2 are SNHLY and FYNNEI. The CDR3 DNA follows: TGTGCCAGCAGTGTAACACAGGGGCCGGGCTACACCTTC. Protein: CASSVTQGPGYTF.

This chain links TRBV5-1 with TRBJ1-2, with TRBD1 matching over 7 bases. Germline V lookup: CDR1 SGHRS, CDR2 YFSETQ. V gave up 5 bases and J gave up 2 bases; unmatched junction bases: 9. The CDR3 loop spans 15 amino acids. The CDR3 is CASSYTGDANYGYTF. CDR3 nucleotides: TGCGCCAGCAGTTATACAGGGGATGCAAACTATGGCTACACCTTC.

This chain uses TRBV2 with TRBJ1-5; D is unresolved. Germline CDR1 and CDR2: SNHLY and FYNNEI. The CDR3 length is 15 residues. The V and J ends lost 4 bases and 4 bases respectively, with 14 bases between them. The CDR3 is CASSVITSTNQPQHF. CDR3 DNA: TGTGCCAGCAGTGTCATAACGAGCACTAATCAGCCCCAGCATTTT.

V gene TRBV2 combines with J gene TRBJ2-3; D might be TRBD2 (5 bases). Trimming cost V 7 bases and J 6 bases, with 17 bases left between them. The CDR3 runs to 14 residues. Germline V lookup: CDR1 SNHLY, CDR2 FYNNEI. The CDR3 DNA reads TGTGCCAGCATTCCCAGGCGGGCCGGGGATACGCAGTATTTT. Residues: CASIPRRAGDTQYF.

The J gene is TRBJ2-2, the V gene TRBV7-8; TRBD2 matches at 13 bases. J was trimmed by 4 bases and V by 5 bases; bases with no gene match: 13. The CDR3 contains 19 residues. CDR1 and CDR2 from the germline V gene are SGHVS and FQNEAQ. CDR3 DNA: TGTGCCAGCAGCCCGCGACTAGCGGGGGGAAAACGGGGCACCGGGGAGCTGTTTTTT. Translation: CASSPRLAGGKRGTGELFF.

The rearrangement uses TRBV5-8 and TRBJ1-5, with 11 bases identical to TRBD1. CDR1 is SGHTS and CDR2 is YDEGEE in the germline V gene. With V trimmed by 1 base and J by 0 bases, 6 bases remained unmatched. CDR3 length: 18 residues. This CDR3 reads CASSLSGTGGYSNQPQHF. Written as DNA, the CDR3 is TGTGCCAGCAGCTTGAGTGGGACAGGGGGATATAGCAATCAGCCCCAGCATTTT.

This rearrangement joins TRBV7-9 to TRBJ1-4; possibly TRBD1 for D (5 bases). Trimming pared 1 base from V and 7 bases from J, leaving 13 bases between. CDR1 SEHNR and CDR2 FQNEAQ come from the germline V gene (reference sequence). The CDR3 consists of 15 residues. CDR3 sequence reads: CASSLDGQGGEKLFF. The CDR3 DNA is TGTGCCAGCAGCTTAGACGGGCAGGGAGGTGAAAAACTGTTTTTT.